This TCR beta chain was sequenced for a study of blood T cell repertoires in COVID-19. Study context: Both acute and convalescent COVID-19 samples were obtained from the United States, Italy and Spain. PBMCs, B-cell-depleted T cells, or T cells were the source of the cDNA or gDNA that made up the material.

Source study methods: For nucleated cells, counts were estimated from reference gene primer amplification. The protocol was immunoSEQ multiplex PCR, while the TCRdb copy is restricted to in-frame clones and leaves out a portion. The V and J calls and clone size are taken from that table; D and trimming were inferred from the DNA. The sample holds 170,000 or so clones, 90% to 95% seen once. Losses at the gene ends were 5 bases for V and 1 base for J; bases not matched to a gene: 7. Germline V gene lookup returns CDR1 SGHRS and CDR2 YFSETQ. This CDR3 is 15 amino acids long. The chain carries TRBV5-1 and TRBJ2-3; 7 nucleotides line up with TRBD1. The origin of this receptor is a man in his fifties or sixties with acute or convalescent COVID-19. The sample was peripheral blood. This chain's CDR3 is CASRVQGSGTDTQYF. The CDR3, as DNA: TGCGCCAGCAGGGTACAGGGGTCGGGCACAGATACGCAGTATTTT.